The clone carrying this T cell receptor beta chain was recorded a few times. The antigen is unknown. Sequencing libraries for TCR beta were prepared with iRepertoire HTBI primers and Arm-PCR of CDR3 regions. TCRdb reprocessed the multiplex PCR reads with MiXCR, giving one entry per CDR3 protein. The table includes about 430,000 distinct CDR3 sequences, under 25% detected once. Trimming left V 4 bases short and J 5 bases short, with 14 bases between. CDR1 is MDHEN, CDR2 SYDVKM, per germline. The CDR3 runs to 14 residues. Time point described: persistent/refractory GD, antithyroid drugs over 5 years with positive TRAb. Generation of the TCR library employed RNA extracted from PBMCs. This sample was taken from a study of regulatory T cells in long-lasting Graves disease. Study-level findings and limits: Persistent Graves' patients showed less TCR diversity than newly diagnosed patients showed.

The receptor's source is a female donor with Graves disease. The chain links TRBV28 to TRBJ1-1, with D possibly TRBD1 on 6 matching bases. Material: peripheral blood mononuclear cells (PBMCs), obtained when the disease was refractory, from a patient treated with antithyroid drugs. CDR3 amino acids: CASSSYRVGTEAFF. The CDR3 DNA is TGTGCCAGCAGTTCCTACAGGGTCGGGACTGAAGCTTTCTTT.